The present T cell receptor beta chain was sequenced within a study of a mutant IDH1 vaccine in newly diagnosed glioma. About this clone itself: Its specificity is not known.

Measured with immunoSEQ multiplex PCR; TCRdb has only the in-frame clones, and not every one. Of tens of thousands of clones in the sample, approximately 90% were seen once. Time point here: week 35, safety follow-up. It was 300 ug of mutant IDH1 20-mer peptide that made up each vaccine dose, given with topical imiquimod. Germline CDR1 SEHNR, CDR2 FQNEAQ (reference sequence). The length of the CDR3 is 14 residues. Trimming at V came to 5 bases and at J to 7 bases, leaving 11 bases not matched to a gene. The TCR comes from a man aged 40-50 years with glioma. The sample in question was PBMCs, obtained from a glioma patient whose treatment included an IDH1 peptide vaccine. The chain combines TRBV7-9 with TRBJ2-7; 7 bases are shared with TRBD1. The CDR3: CASSSRQGGWEQYF. The DNA for the CDR3 is TGTGCCAGCAGCAGTAGACAGGGCGGGTGGGAGCAGTACTTC.